Following are 12 T cell receptor beta chains from one sample sequenced in a study of blood T cell repertoires in COVID-19. Sequenced by immunoSEQ multiplex PCR; TCRdb stores in-frame clones only, minus some. The table records about 150,000 clones, about four fifths of them present only once. Input material: peripheral blood. These receptors were obtained from a man in his fifties or sixties with acute or convalescent COVID-19.

This chain links TRBV29-1 with TRBJ2-2; TRBD1 matches 8 bases. In germline, CDR1 is SQVTM, CDR2 ANQGSEA. The CDR3 has 17 residues. Germline trimming cut 2 bases from V and 2 bases from J; bases unmatched to any gene: 10. The CDR3 sequence: CSVERAPGQANTGELFF. CDR3 in DNA: TGCAGCGTTGAACGGGCTCCGGGACAGGCTAACACCGGGGAGCTGTTTTTT.

The genes are TRBV9 and TRBJ2-1; 8 bases line up with TRBD2. This CDR3 has 14 residues. Germline V gives CDR1 SGDLS, CDR2 YYNGEE. V was clipped by 0 bases and J by 6 bases; unmatched bases: 2. The CDR3 region has the DNA TGTGCCAGCAGCGTAGTTACTAGCGGCAATGAGCAGTTCTTC. It translates to CASSVVTSGNEQFF.

CDR3 sequence: CASSYASSRGQETQYF. DNA for the CDR3: TGTGCCAGCAGTTACGCGTCTAGCAGGGGCCAAGAGACCCAGTACTTC. The J gene is TRBJ2-5, the V gene TRBV6-5; D is perhaps TRBD1 (6 bases). Trimming stripped 2 bases from V and 1 base from J, with 14 bases between. CDR3 length: 16 residues. Germline CDR1 MNHEY, CDR2 SVGAGI.

This chain joins TRBV29-1 and TRBJ1-4; 10 bases align to TRBD1. V trimming: 4 bases; J trimming: 4 bases; junction bases outside the gene matches: 6. Germline assignment: CDR1 SQVTM and CDR2 ANQGSEA. CDR3 length: 15 residues. CDR3 nucleotides: TGCAGCGTTGTTTTCCGGGACAGGGGTAATGAAAAACTGTTTTTT. Encoded protein: CSVVFRDRGNEKLFF.

The chain combines TRBV7-2 with TRBJ2-7; 8 bases match TRBD1. The germline V gene encodes CDR1 SGHTA and CDR2 FQGNSA. Trimming took 5 bases from V and 2 from J; bases not matched to a gene: 8. The CDR3 covers 15 residues. In DNA, the CDR3 is TGTGCCAGCAGCCCATTACGGACAGGGACCTACGAGCAGTACTTC. It codes for CASSPLRTGTYEQYF.

This clone appeared a few times. This CDR3 reads CASSPGGRSYNEQFF. The CDR3 coding sequence is TGTGCCAGCAGCCCGGGGGGCCGCTCCTACAATGAGCAGTTCTTC. The chain carries TRBV4-2 and TRBJ2-1; D is possibly TRBD2 (7 bases). There are 15 residues in the CDR3. V lost 4 bases, J lost 0 bases, and 10 bases lay in between. Germline V gene sequence: CDR1 LGHNA, CDR2 YNFKEQ.

V and J are TRBV25-1 and TRBJ1-5, with 8 bases matching TRBD1. V was clipped by 6 bases and J by 7 bases; unmatched bases: 8. This CDR3 has 14 residues. Germline loops: CDR1 MGHDK, CDR2 SYGVNS. CDR3 in amino acids: CASSASGGWQPQHF. The CDR3 nucleotides are TGTGCCAGCAGCGCCTCAGGGGGCTGGCAGCCCCAGCATTTT.

The chain uses TRBV9 and TRBJ1-1; D perhaps matches TRBD1 (5 bases). Germline V lookup: CDR1 SGDLS, CDR2 YYNGEE. This CDR3 contains 16 residues. V was shortened by 4 bases and J by 2 bases, with 18 bases between the two germline ends. CDR3 nucleotides: TGTGCCAGCAGCCCTCGAGTAGGGCAGGGCAACACTGAAGCTTTCTTT. Its protein product is CASSPRVGQGNTEAFF.

The chain uses TRBV5-4 and TRBJ2-1; D may be TRBD2 (5 bases). The CDR3 runs 15 residues. Germline lookup yields CDR1 SGHNT and CDR2 YYREEE (reference sequence). Trimming cost V 4 bases and J 0 bases, with 11 bases left between them. The CDR3 reads CASSVERDSYNEQFF. The DNA for the CDR3 is TGTGCCAGCAGCGTGGAGAGGGACTCCTACAATGAGCAGTTCTTC.

The chain recombines TRBV14 with TRBJ2-3; a possible D gene is TRBD2 (6 bases). Trimming left V 1 base short and J 10 bases short, with 12 bases between. The CDR3 is made up of 13 amino acids. CDR1 is SGHDN and CDR2 is FVKESK in the germline V gene. The CDR3 DNA sequence: TGTGCCAGCAGCCAAGGATCCGGGGGTGCGCAGTATTTT. Its protein is CASSQGSGGAQYF.

In its sample, this clone was seen a few times. The chain joins TRBV19 to TRBJ1-2; 9 positions match TRBD1. CDR3 length: 16 residues. CDR1 LNHDA and CDR2 SQIVND come from the germline V gene (reference sequence). The ends lost 7 bases at V and 4 bases at J; junction bases unmatched: 13. CDR3 nucleotide sequence: TGTGCCAGTACCCGGGGGCTCGGGACAGGGTCCTATGGCTACACCTTC. It encodes CASTRGLGTGSYGYTF.

This clone has a single count. The V call is TRBV19, the J call TRBJ2-1; 9 bases are a match to TRBD2. Trimming cost V 3 bases and J 7 bases; bases outside gene matches: 7. The germline V gene has CDR1 LNHDA and CDR2 SQIVND (reference sequence). The CDR3 has 15 residues. The CDR3 reads CASSIGTSIVNEQFF. Here the CDR3 DNA reads TGTGCCAGTAGTATCGGGACTAGCATAGTTAATGAGCAGTTCTTC.